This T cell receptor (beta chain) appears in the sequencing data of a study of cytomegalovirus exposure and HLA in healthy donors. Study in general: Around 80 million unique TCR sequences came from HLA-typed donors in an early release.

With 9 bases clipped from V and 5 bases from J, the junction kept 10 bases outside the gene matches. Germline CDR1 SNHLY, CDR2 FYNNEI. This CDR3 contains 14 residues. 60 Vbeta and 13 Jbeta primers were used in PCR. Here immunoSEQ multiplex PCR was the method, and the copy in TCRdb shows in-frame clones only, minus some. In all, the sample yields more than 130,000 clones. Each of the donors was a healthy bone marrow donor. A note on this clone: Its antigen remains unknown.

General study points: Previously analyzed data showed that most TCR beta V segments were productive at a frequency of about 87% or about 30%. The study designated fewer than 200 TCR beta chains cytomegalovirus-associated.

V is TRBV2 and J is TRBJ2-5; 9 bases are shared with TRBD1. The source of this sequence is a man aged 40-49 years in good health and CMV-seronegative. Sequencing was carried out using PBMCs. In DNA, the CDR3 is TGTGCCAGTAGACTGGGGGGGACAGGGGAGACCCAGTACTTC. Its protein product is CASRLGGTGETQYF.